The clone carrying this TCR beta chain was seen only a few times. This CDR3 is built from 12 residues. The V end was cut by 6 bases, the J end by 9 bases, with 12 bases between. Per germline, CDR1 MNHNY and CDR2 SVGAGI (reference sequence). The entry originates in a study of blood T cells in healthy people across ages. The authors ran a second PCR of roughly 6 to 11 cycles using a sample-barcoded 5' primer and a J-beta primer mix. In TCRdb, the 5' RACE reads were re-called with MiXCR into one record per CDR3 protein. In the table there are 1 million to 1.2 million distinct CDR3 sequences, more than 30% of which are singletons. Drawing of peripheral blood yielded ten milliliters from each donor.

The origin of this receptor is a man younger than 30 in good health. Source material: blood. J is TRBJ2-4 and V is TRBV6-6; perhaps TRBD2 as D (7 bases). The chain's CDR3 is CASRGGGGIQYF. The DNA of the CDR3 is TGTGCCAGCAGAGGGGGAGGGGGCATTCAGTACTTC.